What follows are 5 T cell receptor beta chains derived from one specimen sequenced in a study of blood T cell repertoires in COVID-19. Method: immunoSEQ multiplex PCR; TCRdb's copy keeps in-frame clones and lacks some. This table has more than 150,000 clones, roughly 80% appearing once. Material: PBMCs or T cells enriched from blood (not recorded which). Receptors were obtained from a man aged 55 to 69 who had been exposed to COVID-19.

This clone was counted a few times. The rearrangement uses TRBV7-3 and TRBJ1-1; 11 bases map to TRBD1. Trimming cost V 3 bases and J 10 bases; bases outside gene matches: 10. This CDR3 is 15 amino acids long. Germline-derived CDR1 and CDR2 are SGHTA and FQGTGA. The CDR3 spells CASSFAGTGGGRAFF. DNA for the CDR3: TGTGCCAGCAGCTTTGCCGGGACAGGGGGAGGACGAGCTTTCTTT.

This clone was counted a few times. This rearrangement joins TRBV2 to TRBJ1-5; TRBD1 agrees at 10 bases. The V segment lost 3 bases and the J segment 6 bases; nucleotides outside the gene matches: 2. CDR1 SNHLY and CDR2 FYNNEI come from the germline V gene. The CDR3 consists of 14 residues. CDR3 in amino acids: CASSDDRGRQPQHF. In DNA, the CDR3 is TGTGCCAGCAGTGATGACAGGGGGCGTCAGCCCCAGCATTTT.

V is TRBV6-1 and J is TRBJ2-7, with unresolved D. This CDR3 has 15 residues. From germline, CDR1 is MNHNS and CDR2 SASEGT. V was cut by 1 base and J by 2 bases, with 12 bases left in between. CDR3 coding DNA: TGTGCCAGCAGTGAAGGGCCAGTTCCCACCTACGAGCAGTACTTC. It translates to CASSEGPVPTYEQYF.

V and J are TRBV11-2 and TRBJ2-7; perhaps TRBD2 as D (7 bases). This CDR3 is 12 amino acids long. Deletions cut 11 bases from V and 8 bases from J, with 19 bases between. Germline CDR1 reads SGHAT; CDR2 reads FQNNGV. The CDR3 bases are TGTGCCCATCAAGGGGGGGAGGGGAAGCAGTACTTC. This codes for CAHQGGEGKQYF.

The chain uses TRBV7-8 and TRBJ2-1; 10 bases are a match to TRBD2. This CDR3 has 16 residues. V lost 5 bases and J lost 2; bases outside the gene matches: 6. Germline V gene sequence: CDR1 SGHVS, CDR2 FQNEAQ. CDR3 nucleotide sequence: TGTGCCAGCAGCCTACCTGGACTAGCGGCCTACAATGAGCAGTTCTTC. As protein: CASSLPGLAAYNEQFF.